Listed below are T cell receptor beta chains from one sample, sequenced in a study of blood T cell repertoires in COVID-19. Assay: immunoSEQ multiplex PCR; the TCRdb copy retains only in-frame clones and omits some. The table shows about 100,000 clones, with 70% to 90% occurring only once. The sample comprised peripheral blood. The receptor set was obtained from a human donor with COVID-19, enrolled during active disease. The donor label of this sample is uncertain. Both conserved end residues are part of each CDR3. D genes are given only for firm matches. Expanded clones get a size class; other rows say once, few or many, or leave the size out.

d_call: TRBD2; clone_size: .; j_call: TRBJ2-2; v_call: TRBV2; cdr3_nt: TGTGCCAGCAGTGTAGCTAGCGGGACAAACACCGGGGAGCTGTTTTTT; cdr3_aa: CASSVASGTNTGELFF
d_call: TRBD1; clone_size: .; j_call: TRBJ2-1; v_call: TRBV6-5; cdr3_nt: TGTGCCAGCAGGCCCGGGACAGGGGTCTACAATGAGCAGTTCTTC; cdr3_aa: CASRPGTGVYNEQFF
d_call: .; clone_size: .; j_call: TRBJ2-2; v_call: TRBV5-1; cdr3_nt: TGCGCCAGCGGGGGCATGGACACCGGGGAGCTGTTTTTT; cdr3_aa: CASGGMDTGELFF
d_call: .; clone_size: .; j_call: TRBJ1-2; v_call: TRBV30; cdr3_nt: TGTGCCTGGAGTCTCTGGGGGCGCAGCTATGGCTACACCTTC; cdr3_aa: CAWSLWGRSYGYTF
d_call: .; clone_size: .; j_call: TRBJ1-5; v_call: TRBV5-1; cdr3_nt: TGCGCCAGCAGACGAGACAGCGGGGGCAATCAGCCCCAGCATTTT; cdr3_aa: CASRRDSGGNQPQHF
d_call: .; clone_size: .; j_call: TRBJ2-3; v_call: TRBV3-1/TRBV3-2; cdr3_nt: TGTGCCAGCAGCCCTCTAGCTCCCACAGATACGCAGTATTTT; cdr3_aa: CASSPLAPTDTQYF
d_call: TRBD1; clone_size: .; j_call: TRBJ2-7; v_call: TRBV6-5; cdr3_nt: TGTGCCAGCAGAGTGGACAGGGGGCGCAACGAGCAGTACTTC; cdr3_aa: CASRVDRGRNEQYF
d_call: .; clone_size: .; j_call: TRBJ2-7; v_call: TRBV5-1; cdr3_nt: TGCGCCAGCAGCTCTTCAATTCCAGGGGATCTTAGCTCCTACGAGCAGTACTTC; cdr3_aa: CASSSSIPGDLSSYEQYF
d_call: .; clone_size: .; j_call: TRBJ1-1; v_call: TRBV11-2; cdr3_nt: TGTGCCAGCAGCTTAGATCGGCAGGGAGGCACTGAAGCTTTCTTT; cdr3_aa: CASSLDRQGGTEAFF
d_call: TRBD2; clone_size: .; j_call: TRBJ2-1; v_call: TRBV7-9; cdr3_nt: TGTGCCAGCAGCTTACAGGATAGCGGGGGGGCCGGTTCTGAGCAGTTCTTC; cdr3_aa: CASSLQDSGGAGSEQFF
d_call: .; clone_size: .; j_call: TRBJ2-7; v_call: TRBV5-1; cdr3_nt: TGCGCCAGCAGCCACACAAGTCTGGACGAGCAGTACTTC; cdr3_aa: CASSHTSLDEQYF
d_call: TRBD1; clone_size: .; j_call: TRBJ1-2; v_call: TRBV6-6; cdr3_nt: TGTGCCAGCAGTCTAACCGGGACAGGATATGGCTACACCTTC; cdr3_aa: CASSLTGTGYGYTF
d_call: TRBD1; clone_size: .; j_call: TRBJ1-3; v_call: TRBV3-1/TRBV3-2; cdr3_nt: TGTGCCAGCAGCCATCAAGGGGGCTTGACAGGAAACACCATATATTTT; cdr3_aa: CASSHQGGLTGNTIYF
d_call: TRBD2; clone_size: .; j_call: TRBJ2-3; v_call: TRBV2; cdr3_nt: TGTGCCAGCAGTGAAGCGCTTCGGGCTAGCGGACGCACAGATACGCAGTATTTT; cdr3_aa: CASSEALRASGRTDTQYF
d_call: TRBD1; clone_size: once; j_call: TRBJ2-7; v_call: TRBV5-4; cdr3_nt: TGTGCCAGCAGCGTGGGACAGGGTAGCTCCTACGAGCAGTACTTC; cdr3_aa: CASSVGQGSSYEQYF
d_call: .; clone_size: .; j_call: TRBJ2-3; v_call: TRBV5-4; cdr3_nt: TGTGCCAGCAGCTTGGATCAGGGTGGCACAGATACGCAGTATTTT; cdr3_aa: CASSLDQGGTDTQYF
d_call: TRBD2; clone_size: once; j_call: TRBJ2-3; v_call: TRBV5-6; cdr3_nt: TGTGCCAGCAGCTTAGGGATAGCGGGGGGGCAAACGCAGTATTTT; cdr3_aa: CASSLGIAGGQTQYF
d_call: .; clone_size: .; j_call: TRBJ1-5; v_call: TRBV15; cdr3_nt: TGTGCCACCAGCCCCCAGGGAGGCGGCAATCAGCCCCAGCATTTT; cdr3_aa: CATSPQGGGNQPQHF
d_call: .; clone_size: .; j_call: TRBJ1-3; v_call: TRBV19; cdr3_nt: TGTGCCAGTAGTACGCGCTCTGGAAACACCATATATTTT; cdr3_aa: CASSTRSGNTIYF
d_call: .; clone_size: once; j_call: TRBJ1-1; v_call: TRBV7-9; cdr3_nt: TGTGCCAGCAGCCGGGCTCCGAGGCAGGGATTGAACACTGAAGCTTTCTTT; cdr3_aa: CASSRAPRQGLNTEAFF
d_call: .; clone_size: .; j_call: TRBJ1-2; v_call: TRBV5-5; cdr3_nt: TGTGCCAGCAGCTTGTCGGGGAACTATGGCTACACCTTC; cdr3_aa: CASSLSGNYGYTF
d_call: TRBD1; clone_size: .; j_call: TRBJ1-3; v_call: TRBV7-9; cdr3_nt: TGTGCCAGCAGCATCTACAGGGGCTCTGGAAACACCATATATTTT; cdr3_aa: CASSIYRGSGNTIYF
d_call: .; clone_size: .; j_call: TRBJ2-5; v_call: TRBV10-1; cdr3_nt: TGCGCCAGCAGTGAGTCTCCCTCAGGGGCCCAGTACTTC; cdr3_aa: CASSESPSGAQYF
d_call: .; clone_size: .; j_call: TRBJ1-3; v_call: TRBV5-5; cdr3_nt: TGTGCCAGCAGCTTGACAGGCTCTGGAAACACCATATATTTT; cdr3_aa: CASSLTGSGNTIYF
d_call: .; clone_size: .; j_call: TRBJ1-4; v_call: TRBV5-6; cdr3_nt: TGTGCCAGCAGCTCACAGGGCGGAGCTAATGAAAAACTGTTTTTT; cdr3_aa: CASSSQGGANEKLFF
d_call: TRBD1; clone_size: .; j_call: TRBJ2-2; v_call: TRBV5-1; cdr3_nt: TGCGCCAGCAGCTCGCGACAGGGCGACACCGGGGAGCTGTTTTTT; cdr3_aa: CASSSRQGDTGELFF
d_call: .; clone_size: .; j_call: TRBJ2-1; v_call: TRBV10-1; cdr3_nt: TGCGCCAGCTCGGTGAACCGCAGAGGGCCAAGAAATGAGCAGTTCTTC; cdr3_aa: CASSVNRRGPRNEQFF
d_call: .; clone_size: .; j_call: TRBJ2-1; v_call: TRBV11-3; cdr3_nt: TGTGCCAGCAGCTTAAGGGGGTACAATGAGCAGTTCTTC; cdr3_aa: CASSLRGYNEQFF
d_call: .; clone_size: once; j_call: TRBJ2-7; v_call: TRBV4-1; cdr3_nt: TGCGCCAGCAGCCAAGGGATGAGGGTCACCTACGAGCAGTACTTC; cdr3_aa: CASSQGMRVTYEQYF
d_call: .; clone_size: .; j_call: TRBJ1-6; v_call: TRBV3-1/TRBV3-2; cdr3_nt: TGTGCCAGCAGCCATTTCCAGGGAGGGGTGTCACCCCTCCACTTT; cdr3_aa: CASSHFQGGVSPLHF
d_call: .; clone_size: .; j_call: TRBJ1-4; v_call: TRBV19; cdr3_nt: TGTGCCAGTACCTCCTCGGGGGGGATGGGCGAAAAACTGTTTTTT; cdr3_aa: CASTSSGGMGEKLFF
d_call: .; clone_size: .; j_call: TRBJ2-7; v_call: TRBV7-2; cdr3_nt: TGTGCCAGCAGCATCAGTCTAGCGTCGAGCTCCTACGAGCAGTACTTC; cdr3_aa: CASSISLASSSYEQYF
d_call: .; clone_size: .; j_call: TRBJ1-1; v_call: TRBV29-1; cdr3_nt: TGCAGCGTCAACCAGGAGGCGTTGAACACTGAAGCTTTCTTT; cdr3_aa: CSVNQEALNTEAFF
d_call: TRBD1; clone_size: .; j_call: TRBJ2-3; v_call: TRBV5-4; cdr3_nt: TGTGCCAGCAGCCCGGGACAGGGAGAAACAGATACGCAGTATTTT; cdr3_aa: CASSPGQGETDTQYF
d_call: .; clone_size: .; j_call: TRBJ1-2; v_call: TRBV5-1; cdr3_nt: TGCGCCAGCGCTAGCGGGGGCATTAACTATGGCTACACCTTC; cdr3_aa: CASASGGINYGYTF
d_call: TRBD1; clone_size: few; j_call: TRBJ2-3; v_call: TRBV5-1; cdr3_nt: TGCGCCAGCGGACCCCACAGGGGTCGCGCAGATACGCAGTATTTT; cdr3_aa: CASGPHRGRADTQYF
d_call: .; clone_size: .; j_call: TRBJ1-2; v_call: TRBV6-5; cdr3_nt: TGTGCCAGCAGTTACTCAGGCCGGGGGGTGAACTATGGCTACACCTTC; cdr3_aa: CASSYSGRGVNYGYTF
d_call: .; clone_size: .; j_call: TRBJ2-7; v_call: TRBV7-9; cdr3_nt: TGTGCCAGCAGCTTTGGGGGGAGGGAGCAGTACTTC; cdr3_aa: CASSFGGREQYF
d_call: .; clone_size: few; j_call: TRBJ1-1; v_call: TRBV2; cdr3_nt: TGTGCCAGCCGGTCGGACATCGGTGCCACTGAAGCTTTCTTT; cdr3_aa: CASRSDIGATEAFF
d_call: .; clone_size: few; j_call: TRBJ2-5; v_call: TRBV5-4; cdr3_nt: TGTGCCAGCAGTGTCGGGACTCTCCAAGAGACCCAGTACTTC; cdr3_aa: CASSVGTLQETQYF
d_call: TRBD1; clone_size: once; j_call: TRBJ1-4; v_call: TRBV6-1; cdr3_nt: TGTGCCAGCAGTGACCGGACAGGGGGCCGGGAAAAACTGTTTTTT; cdr3_aa: CASSDRTGGREKLFF